These 19 T cell receptor beta chains originate from one sample sequenced in a study of T-cell reconstitution after alpha-beta-depleted transplantation in children. Unique molecular identifiers were incorporated when the TCRbeta library was constructed. TCRdb re-called the PCR reads with MiXCR, one entry per CDR3 protein. Among about 200,000 distinct CDR3 sequences listed, approximately 8.4% were seen once. This sample comprised PBMCs, mostly from graft donor cells, obtained 360 days after TCRalphabeta/CD19-depleted stem cell transplant. These receptors came from a male patient aged 2-15 years who had a stem cell transplant for acute myeloid leukemia, so the T cells may come from the graft donor.

This clonotype was observed at least ten times. The rearrangement joins TRBV29-1 to TRBJ2-3; D is uncertain. The germline V gene encodes CDR1 SQVTM and CDR2 ANQGSEA. The CDR3 spans 11 residues. Trimming stripped 4 bases from V and 2 bases from J, with 4 bases between. In nucleotides, the CDR3 is TGCAGCGTTGCAGACACAGATACGCAGTATTTT. Protein product: CSVADTDTQYF.

This clonotype was seen at least ten times. The CDR3 region is CASSGSGGNTGELFF. The CDR3 bases are TGTGCCAGCAGCGGTAGCGGGGGGAACACCGGGGAGCTGTTTTTT. J is TRBJ2-2 and V is TRBV9; 9 positions match TRBD2. CDR3 length: 15 amino acids. J lost 1 base, V lost 3 bases, and 1 base had no gene match. Germline lookup yields CDR1 SGDLS and CDR2 YYNGEE.

The genes are TRBV11-2 and TRBJ1-2; 8 nucleotides line up with TRBD1. The CDR3 sequence is 16 residues long. In germline, CDR1 is SGHAT, CDR2 FQNNGV. V dropped 2 bases and J dropped 4; count of bases not matched to a gene: 9. CDR3 protein: CASSLWSDRGIYGYTF. CDR3 sequence (DNA): TGTGCCAGCAGCTTATGGAGTGACAGGGGCATCTATGGCTACACCTTC.

The table lists this clonotype with many counts. This chain connects TRBV29-1 to TRBJ2-7, with D unresolved. V was cut by 0 bases and J by 3 bases, with 15 bases left in between. The CDR3 spans 15 residues. Germline values: CDR1 SQVTM, CDR2 ANQGSEA. The CDR3 region has the DNA TGCAGCGTTGAAGATAGTTACGGCAGCAACTACGAGCAGTACTTC. The encoded protein is CSVEDSYGSNYEQYF.

This clonotype was picked up a small number of times. The J gene is TRBJ2-3, the V gene TRBV20-1; no clear D gene. Germline CDR1 is DFQATT and CDR2 is SNEGSKA (reference sequence). V lost 1 base to trimming and J lost 4 bases, with 12 bases between them. The CDR3 extends over 14 amino acids. The CDR3 loop is CSARGLGHSDTQYF. Here the CDR3 DNA reads TGCAGTGCTAGAGGCCTAGGTCACTCAGATACGCAGTATTTT.

V is TRBV29-1 and J is TRBJ2-1, with D unclear. V lost 6 bases to trimming and J lost 8 bases, with 14 bases between them. The CDR3 has 12 amino acids. Germline CDR1 reads SQVTM; CDR2 reads ANQGSEA. The CDR3 sequence is CSVWATWDEQFF. In DNA form, the CDR3 reads TGCAGCGTCTGGGCGACCTGGGATGAGCAGTTCTTC.

This clonotype appeared a few times. This chain joins TRBV11-1 and TRBJ2-1, with 11 bases matching TRBD1. Losses at the gene ends were 3 bases for V and 5 bases for J; bases not matched to a gene: 3. Germline assignment: CDR1 SGHAT and CDR2 FQDESV (reference sequence). The CDR3 extends over 15 amino acids. CDR3 residues: CASSLGQGGNNEQFF. Here the CDR3 DNA reads TGTGCCAGCAGCTTGGGACAGGGGGGCAACAATGAGCAGTTCTTC.

Many counts were recorded for this clonotype. The chain couples TRBV20-1 to TRBJ2-1; D possibly corresponds to TRBD2 (6 bases). CDR1 is DFQATT and CDR2 is SNEGSKA in the germline V gene (reference sequence). The CDR3 has 14 amino acids. Trimming shortened V by 4 bases and J by 4 bases, and 14 bases separated the two germline ends. The CDR3, as DNA: TGCAGTGCTAAACGCCGGGACTTATACAATGAGCAGTTCTTC. As protein: CSAKRRDLYNEQFF.

This clonotype was counted many times. The chain carries TRBV25-1 and TRBJ1-1, with 7 nucleotides matching TRBD1. Germline CDR1 MGHDK, CDR2 SYGVNS. The CDR3 spans 13 residues. V gave up 4 bases and J gave up 5 bases; unmatched junction bases: 4. The CDR3 loop reads CASSATTGTEAFF. The CDR3 bases are TGTGCCAGCAGTGCAACGACAGGGACTGAAGCTTTCTTT.

This clonotype showed up just a few times. The chain links TRBV20-1 to TRBJ2-7, with D unclear. CDR1 and CDR2 from the germline V gene are DFQATT and SNEGSKA (reference sequence). V was clipped by 0 bases and J by 1 base, with 10 bases between them. The CDR3 totals 14 residues. CDR3 sequence (DNA): TGCAGTGCTAGAGATCGTGGCAGGTCCTACGAGCAGTACTTC. Encoded protein: CSARDRGRSYEQYF.

This chain links TRBV7-2 with TRBJ1-6; D may be TRBD1 (5 bases). Germline-derived CDR1 and CDR2 are SGHTA and FQGNSA. V was clipped by 3 bases and J by 5 bases, with 11 bases between them. CDR3 length: 15 residues. The CDR3 loop is CASSFAGSNNSPLHF. The CDR3 DNA reads TGTGCCAGCAGCTTTGCAGGGTCGAATAATTCACCCCTCCACTTT.

The chain links TRBV7-6 to TRBJ2-7; 14 nucleotides match TRBD2. Germline lookup yields CDR1 SGHVS and CDR2 FNYEAQ. The V segment lost 2 bases and the J segment 4 bases; nucleotides outside the gene matches: 4. The CDR3 contains 16 residues. As DNA, the CDR3 is TGTGCCAGCAGCTTACGAAGGACTAGCGGGAGGTACGAGCAGTACTTC. It specifies CASSLRRTSGRYEQYF.

This clonotype was observed at least ten times. The chain is built from TRBV5-1 and TRBJ2-1; either TRBD1 or TRBD2 may supply D (5 bases each). Deletions cut 1 base from V and 6 bases from J, with 23 bases between. The germline V gene encodes CDR1 SGHRS and CDR2 YFSETQ. This CDR3 contains 18 residues. The DNA of the CDR3 is TGCGCCAGCAGCTTGTCGCCCCAGGGAAGGAGGTTAGGCAATGAGCAGTTCTTC. Its protein product is CASSLSPQGRRLGNEQFF.

The chain combines TRBV18 with TRBJ2-5; 8 nucleotides agree with TRBD1. Germline V gene sequence: CDR1 KGHSH, CDR2 LQKENI. V lost 5 bases to trimming and J lost 2 bases; unmatched junction nucleotides: 4. The CDR3 has 14 amino acids. As DNA, the CDR3 is TGTGCCAGCTCAGGCAACAGGGGGCAAGAGACCCAGTACTTC. Protein product: CASSGNRGQETQYF.

The sample holds many counts of this clonotype. The chain uses TRBV5-1 and TRBJ1-1; D may be TRBD1 (5 bases). The V end was cut by 0 bases, the J end by 3 bases, with 12 bases between. From germline, CDR1 is SGHRS and CDR2 YFSETQ. The length of the CDR3 is 15 residues. DNA of the CDR3: TGCGCCAGCAGCTTGGCAGGCCGAGGGGACACTGAAGCTTTCTTT. It yields the protein CASSLAGRGDTEAFF. Using reference TRBV5-1 and TRBJ1-1 for the parts outside the CDR3, the full variable domain is KAGVTQTPRYLIKTRGQQVTLSCSPISGHRSVSWYQQTPGQGLQFLFEYFSETQRNKGNFPGRFSGRQFSNSRSEMNVSTLELGDSALYLCASSLAGRGDTEAFFGQGTRLTVV.

This clonotype was seen a handful of times. The chain joins TRBV12-5 to TRBJ2-2, with 9 bases matching TRBD2. Unmatched junction bases numbered 16, after V lost 0 bases and J lost 2 bases. The germline V gene encodes CDR1 LGHNT and CDR2 FRNRAP. This CDR3 has 21 residues. In DNA, the CDR3 is TGTGCTAGTGGTTTGGTACCCGTAAGGAGTTCTAGCGGGGTAAACACCGGGGAGCTGTTTTTT. It specifies CASGLVPVRSSSGVNTGELFF.

This clonotype has at least ten counts. J is TRBJ2-5 and V is TRBV20-1; weak D call: TRBD1 (6 bases). This CDR3 comprises 13 residues. The V end lost 6 bases, the J end lost 3 bases, and 14 bases lay between the germline ends. Germline V gene lookup returns CDR1 DFQATT and CDR2 SNEGSKA (reference sequence). The CDR3, as DNA: TGCAGTGCCAGGGCAGGGGCCAAAGAGACCCAGTACTTC. It yields the protein CSARAGAKETQYF.

This clonotype was counted at least ten times. The chain is built from TRBV7-2 and TRBJ2-3; D possibly uses TRBD1 or TRBD2 (6 bases each). The CDR3 spans 13 residues. Trimming shortened V by 3 bases and J by 4 bases, and 8 bases separated the two germline ends. The germline V gene has CDR1 SGHTA and CDR2 FQGNSA. The CDR3 bases are TGTGCCAGCAGCTTGGGGGGCCCAGATACGCAGTATTTT. It yields the protein CASSLGGPDTQYF.

A remark on this clonotype: The junction does not match germline at one end; this may be a read error. For the CDR3, the DNA is TGTGCCAGCACTTACTCGGCCTCCGGCCTCGCCGGTAATCAGCCCCAGCATTTT. It specifies CASTYSASGLAGNQPQHF. The chain is built from TRBV6-2 or TRBV6-3 and TRBJ1-5, with unresolved D. This CDR3 comprises 18 residues. Germline V gene data show CDR1 as MNHEY and CDR2 as SVGEGT.